These 26 T cell receptor beta chains were all obtained from the same sample, sequenced in a study of a mutant IDH1 vaccine in newly diagnosed glioma. The time point is: baseline, week 1 (first vaccination visit). As to treatment: pre-vaccination baseline after standard-of-care therapy. TCRdb's copy holds only in-frame clones and misses some; the assay was immunoSEQ multiplex PCR. The table records some 67,000 clones, more than 70% of them present only once. The material sequenced was peripheral blood mononuclear cells (PBMCs), taken from a glioma patient treated with radiotherapy, temozolomide or both. Every receptor here comes from a woman aged 18-29 years with glioma. Some clones in this sample may be carry-over from other donors' samples.

The CDR3 bases are TGCGCCAGCAGCCAAGGACAAACAGATACGCAGTATTTT. This encodes CASSQGQTDTQYF. This sequence joins TRBV4-3 and TRBJ2-3; D unresolved. The CDR3 extends over 13 amino acids. CDR1 is LGHNA and CDR2 is YSLEER in the germline V gene. Trimming took 1 base from V and 3 from J, leaving 5 bases between them.

The chain carries TRBV14 and TRBJ1-2; TRBD1 might be the D (5 bases). The CDR3 consists of 15 residues. Deletions cut 0 bases from V and 4 bases from J, with 12 bases between. CDR1 and CDR2 (germline): SGHDN, FVKESK. The CDR3 loop is CASSQDLDRSYGYTF. In nucleotides, the CDR3 is TGTGCCAGCAGCCAAGATCTAGACAGATCCTATGGCTACACCTTC.

This clone was recorded a few times. The chain joins TRBV7-2 to TRBJ2-7, with 7 nucleotides matching TRBD1. In germline, CDR1 is SGHTA, CDR2 FQGNSA. The length of the CDR3 is 14 residues. V shed 3 bases, J shed 2 bases, and the junction held 4 bases outside the gene matches. DNA of the CDR3: TGTGCCAGCAGCTTCGCAGGGGGTCCCTACGAGCAGTACTTC. It specifies CASSFAGGPYEQYF.

The V and J genes are TRBV6-6 and TRBJ2-6, with 7 bases matching TRBD1. Germline values: CDR1 MNHNY, CDR2 SVGAGI (reference sequence). Germline trimming cut 7 bases from V and 4 bases from J; bases unmatched to any gene: 7. The CDR3 covers 15 residues. This CDR3 reads CASTLRGPGANVLTF. As DNA, the CDR3 is TGTGCCAGCACCTTAAGGGGGCCCGGGGCCAACGTCCTGACTTTC.

J is TRBJ1-1 and V is TRBV29-1, with D perhaps matching TRBD1 (5 bases). The V gene lost 2 bases and the J gene lost 5 bases, with 12 bases spanning the gap. This CDR3 has 13 amino acids. Germline CDR1 SQVTM, CDR2 ANQGSEA. In DNA, the CDR3 is TGCAGCGTTGAACCGGGACGGGGGACTGAAGCTTTCTTT. This sequence encodes CSVEPGRGTEAFF. Drawing the rest from reference TRBV29-1 and TRBJ1-1, the complete variable domain is SAVISQKPSRDICQRGTSLTIQCQVDSQVTMMFWYRQQPGQSLTLIATANQGSEATYESGFVIDKFPISRPNLTFSTLTVSNMSPEDSSIYLCSVEPGRGTEAFFGQGTRLTVV.

The chain couples TRBV27 to TRBJ1-5; a weak D match, TRBD1 (5 bases). V was cut by 5 bases and J by 8 bases, with 16 bases left in between. Germline V gives CDR1 MNHEY, CDR2 SMNVEV (reference sequence). This CDR3 region has 14 residues. For the CDR3, the DNA is TGTGCCAGCAGTCTGACAGTAACGGAGAAGCCCCAGCATTTT. Protein: CASSLTVTEKPQHF.

The CDR3 region has the DNA TGTGCCAGCAGTTCCTACCCCGGGACTAGCGAAGTCTACGAGCAGTACTTC. It specifies CASSSYPGTSEVYEQYF. The genes are TRBV27 and TRBJ2-7, with TRBD2 matching 10 bases. V was clipped by 4 bases and J by 3 bases; unmatched bases: 12. Germline loops: CDR1 MNHEY, CDR2 SMNVEV (reference sequence). This CDR3 comprises 17 residues.

The V and J genes are TRBV29-1 and TRBJ1-1; D call uncertain. The CDR3 loop spans 19 amino acids. Trimming pared 1 base from V and 0 bases from J, leaving 24 bases between. Germline CDR1 is SQVTM and CDR2 is ANQGSEA. The CDR3 sequence: CSVEAYRTLGSRMNTEAFF. Here the CDR3 DNA reads TGCAGCGTTGAAGCCTATCGGACCTTAGGGTCGAGGATGAACACTGAAGCTTTCTTT. Full variable domain (rest looked up from reference TRBV29-1 and TRBJ1-1): SAVISQKPSRDICQRGTSLTIQCQVDSQVTMMFWYRQQPGQSLTLIATANQGSEATYESGFVIDKFPISRPNLTFSTLTVSNMSPEDSSIYLCSVEAYRTLGSRMNTEAFFGQGTRLTVV.

V is TRBV5-6 and J is TRBJ1-2; the match to TRBD1 covers 9 bases. CDR1 is SGHDT and CDR2 is YYEEEE in the germline V gene. J lost 10 bases, V lost 4 bases, and 11 bases had no gene match. The CDR3 is 14 residues long. CDR3 DNA sequence: TGTGCCAGCAGCCTCTCCGGGACAGGGAGTTCCTACACCTTC. This gives the protein CASSLSGTGSSYTF.

This chain uses TRBV4-1 with TRBJ2-1; D is possibly TRBD2 (7 bases). V lost 0 bases and J 4 bases, leaving 13 bases between the germline ends. CDR3 length: 16 amino acids. CDR1 is MGHRA, CDR2 YSYEKL, per germline. CDR3 DNA: TGCGCCAGCAGCCAAGATTGGGGGGGCGCGTACAATGAGCAGTTCTTC. Encoded protein: CASSQDWGGAYNEQFF.

V usage is TRBV29-1 and J usage is TRBJ2-5, with D maybe TRBD2 (6 bases). The germline V and J ends were trimmed by 6 bases and 4 bases, with 12 bases remaining between them. Germline V gene lookup returns CDR1 SQVTM and CDR2 ANQGSEA. The CDR3 sequence is 12 residues long. CDR3 sequence: CSVRPEGETQYF. The DNA of the CDR3 is TGCAGCGTGCGGCCGGAGGGAGAGACCCAGTACTTC.

The gene calls are TRBV7-8 and TRBJ2-7; 8 positions agree with TRBD1. Germline assignment: CDR1 SGHVS and CDR2 FQNEAQ. The J segment lost 6 bases and the V segment lost 5 bases, leaving 9 bases of the junction unmatched. The CDR3 spans 14 residues. The CDR3: CASSPRTGRSEQYF. CDR3 sequence (DNA): TGTGCCAGCAGCCCCCGGACAGGGAGGAGCGAGCAGTACTTC.

J is TRBJ2-5 and V is TRBV29-1; D possibly corresponds to TRBD2 (7 bases). V shed 7 bases and J shed 5 bases, with 20 bases lying between them. Germline V CDR1 and CDR2: SQVTM, ANQGSEA. CDR3 size: 14 residues. The CDR3 spells CSGGAAGALETQYF. Here the CDR3 DNA reads TGCAGCGGCGGCGCGGCGGGGGCTCTGGAGACCCAGTACTTC.

The chain employs TRBV29-1 and TRBJ1-2; TRBD1 is a possible D gene (5 bases). V lost 4 bases and J lost 2, with 8 bases in between. This CDR3 is built from 12 residues. Looked up from germline, CDR1 is SQVTM and CDR2 is ANQGSEA. The CDR3 DNA follows: TGCAGCGTTGGAGGGGCAAACTATGGCTACACCTTC. This translates into CSVGGANYGYTF.

The V call is TRBV4-1, the J call TRBJ1-1; D not certain. V lost 0 bases and J 0 bases, leaving 8 bases between the germline ends. This CDR3 is built from 15 residues. Looked up from germline, CDR1 is MGHRA and CDR2 is YSYEKL. CDR3 amino acids: CASSQEILMNTEAFF. In DNA form, the CDR3 reads TGCGCCAGCAGCCAAGAAATCCTTATGAACACTGAAGCTTTCTTT.

In this sample, this clone turned up once. The rearrangement uses TRBV6-1 and TRBJ2-5, with 8 positions matching TRBD2. Germline loops: CDR1 MNHNS, CDR2 SASEGT. This CDR3 has 15 amino acids. V gave up 1 base and J gave up 2 bases; unmatched junction bases: 3. Written as DNA, the CDR3 is TGTGCCAGCAGTGAAGGACTAGCGATGCAAGAGACCCAGTACTTC. Its translation is CASSEGLAMQETQYF.

The chain links TRBV6-4 to TRBJ1-2; D is unresolved. CDR3 length: 11 amino acids. Trimming stripped 10 bases from V and 10 bases from J, with 16 bases between. Looked up from germline, CDR1 is MRHNA and CDR2 is SNTAGT. The CDR3 region is CATHALFVYTF. The CDR3 DNA sequence: TGTGCCACCCATGCGTTGTTCGTCTACACCTTC.

J is TRBJ1-1 and V is TRBV5-1; D is uncertain. The CDR3 totals 14 residues. Looked up from germline, CDR1 is SGHRS and CDR2 is YFSETQ. The V end was cut by 0 bases, the J end by 1 base, with 7 bases between. CDR3 amino acids: CASSLDRGNTEAFF. The DNA for the CDR3 is TGCGCCAGCAGCTTGGACAGAGGGAACACTGAAGCTTTCTTT.

The chain carries TRBV2 and TRBJ2-1; TRBD1 matches at 8 bases. The CDR3 contains 16 residues. Germline V gives CDR1 SNHLY, CDR2 FYNNEI. V lost 6 bases, J lost 4 bases, and 11 bases stayed unmatched. The CDR3 region is CASRETGTGIYNEQFF. In DNA form, the CDR3 reads TGTGCCAGCAGAGAAACCGGGACAGGCATATACAATGAGCAGTTCTTC.

The V and J genes are TRBV5-6 and TRBJ2-3; a weak D match, TRBD1 (6 bases). V was clipped by 3 bases and J by 6 bases, with 17 bases between them. This CDR3 contains 15 residues. Per the germline V gene, CDR1 is SGHDT and CDR2 is YYEEEE. This CDR3 is CASSSPGALRDTQYF. The DNA for the CDR3 is TGTGCCAGCAGCTCTCCAGGGGCGCTTCGGGATACGCAGTATTTT.

This chain links TRBV18 with TRBJ2-7; D gene unclear. Trimming took 5 bases from V and 7 from J, leaving 12 bases between them. The CDR3 sequence is 12 residues long. CDR1 is KGHSH, CDR2 LQKENI, per germline. The CDR3 loop is CASSTSVREQYF. Here the CDR3 DNA reads TGTGCCAGCTCAACCTCTGTGAGGGAGCAGTACTTC.

The chain joins TRBV7-9 to TRBJ2-5, with no clear D. This CDR3 region has 14 residues. Trimming cost V 1 base and J 3 bases, with 9 bases left between them. Germline CDR1 is SEHNR and CDR2 is FQNEAQ (reference sequence). The CDR3 DNA is TGTGCCAGCAGCTTAGTCTCGGCGGAAGAGACCCAGTACTTC. Translation: CASSLVSAEETQYF.

This chain uses TRBV5-4 with TRBJ1-1; D is unclear. Germline V lookup: CDR1 SGHNT, CDR2 YYREEE (reference sequence). CDR3 length equals 14 residues. V shed 2 bases and J shed 2 bases, with 10 bases lying between them. CDR3 in DNA: TGTGCCAGCAGCTTCCTTGAGATCAACACTGAAGCTTTCTTT. This sequence encodes CASSFLEINTEAFF.

The rearrangement joins TRBV6-4 to TRBJ1-1, with D tentatively TRBD1 (5 bases). The V gene's germline CDR1 is MRHNA and CDR2 SNTAGT. Trimming left V 5 bases short and J 4 bases short, with 14 bases between. CDR3 length: 14 residues. CDR3 in DNA: TGTGCCAGCAGTCTGACAGCCGGGAGCACTGAAGCTTTCTTT. Residues: CASSLTAGSTEAFF.

V is TRBV29-1 and J is TRBJ2-1, with D unclear. This CDR3 has 11 residues. V was clipped by 6 bases and J by 5 bases, with 8 bases between them. Germline V gene lookup returns CDR1 SQVTM and CDR2 ANQGSEA. CDR3 sequence: CSVRTNNEQFF. The CDR3 nucleotides read TGCAGCGTCCGGACCAACAATGAGCAGTTCTTC.

The table lists this clone with a count of one. The V gene is TRBV19, the J gene TRBJ1-3; D is possibly TRBD1 (5 bases). Germline lookup yields CDR1 LNHDA and CDR2 SQIVND (reference sequence). The germline V and J ends were trimmed by 3 bases and 4 bases, with 13 bases remaining between them. This CDR3 has 15 amino acids. DNA of the CDR3: TGTGCCAGTAGTATGGGTAGGGGTGGCGGAAACACCATATATTTT. This sequence encodes CASSMGRGGGNTIYF.